This is a list of T cell receptor beta chains from one sample in a study of CD4 and CD8 cells across lung adenocarcinoma regions. Each CDR3 protein gets one entry after TCRdb re-called the PCR reads with MiXCR. This table has approximately 24,000 distinct CDR3 sequences, around half appearing once. The sample comprised CD8+ T cells from the center of a lung tumor. These receptors originate from a male donor with lung adenocarcinoma. The CD4 and CD8 labels of this study may be unreliable. CDR3s include the opening cysteine and the closing phenylalanine or tryptophan.

j_gene | v_gene | CDR3aa
TRBJ2-3 | TRBV10-1 | CASNPKAGTEEQYF
TRBJ1-4 | TRBV28 | CASSFRGPSEKLFF
TRBJ2-7 | TRBV6-1 | CASRDRYSYEQYF
TRBJ2-7 | TRBV10-1 | CASRTPRQGSYEQYF
TRBJ1-2 | TRBV6-1 | CASSPRTGAGLTF
TRBJ2-3 | TRBV6-5 | CASSYGTAIQDTQYF
TRBJ2-5 | TRBV3-1 | CASSPGGSGRGETQYF
. | TRBV14 | CASSQEPWRDTSGRAIHYEQYF
TRBJ2-2 | TRBV12-5 | CASGLDTDNPGELFF
TRBJ2-5 | TRBV10-2 | CASRGHGRADGETQYF
TRBJ1-5 | TRBV7-2 | CASKAGEKQPQHF
TRBJ2-1 | TRBV12-3/TRBV12-4 | CASSFGQGVGNEQFF
. | TRBV6-1 | CASRLLQGTEAQYF
TRBJ2-3 | TRBV5-1 | CASRDEGAQYF
TRBJ2-1 | TRBV12-5 | CASGPMYNEQFF
TRBJ2-2 | TRBV6-1 | CASSETWTSGTNELFF
. | TRBV3-1 | CASSQVRASGSEQYF
TRBJ1-1 | TRBV6-1 | CASSWTGTGGGFTEAFF
TRBJ2-4 | TRBV10-1 | CASTTDSLSLAKNIQYF
TRBJ2-3 | TRBV6-1 | CASWGTSGPKDTQYF
TRBJ2-3 | TRBV12-3/TRBV12-4 | CASSFFRGRDTETQYF
TRBJ2-2 | TRBV6-1 | CASTESTGELFF
TRBJ2-1 | TRBV7-3 | CASSSTPSYNEQFF
TRBJ2-1 | TRBV30 | CAWSVSYGYNEQFF
TRBJ2-5 | TRBV6-1 | CASGEAGTRDGETQYF
. | TRBV3-1 | CASSQSSQGAEVYEQYF
TRBJ2-1 | TRBV6-6 | CASSTPPDRGRGEQFF
TRBJ2-1 | TRBV7-8 | CASSTYNVQFF
TRBJ2-4 | TRBV6-1 | CASSEAGRGAKDTQYF
TRBJ2-3 | TRBV6-1 | CASSEGLAGADTQYF
TRBJ2-1 | TRBV6-1 | CASSEDGGVGYNEQFF
TRBJ2-1 | TRBV6-1 | CASSARVTYNEQFF
TRBJ2-5 | TRBV5-3 | CARSGPGRGETQYF
. | TRBV27 | CASSHLSGGSGEQYF
. | TRBV11-3 | CASSNRYEQYF
TRBJ2-2 | TRBV6-1 | CASSLARITGALFF
. | TRBV6-1 | CASSGTGAHGLETQYF
TRBJ2-3 | TRBV6-1 | CASRGFAGGEVDTQYF
. | TRBV27 | CASSLASGSIKNEQYF
TRBJ2-5 | TRBV4-1 | CASSRAGGRQETQYF
TRBJ2-5 | TRBV12-3/TRBV12-4 | CASSLSPRETQYF
TRBJ1-5 | TRBV6-5 | CASSYSNRGDQPQHF
TRBJ2-5 | TRBV5-1 | CAGKGGRGQETQYF
TRBJ2-1 | TRBV9 | CASSSQGGGNNEQFF
TRBJ2-4 | TRBV6-1 | CASSGRAKNIQYF
TRBJ2-3 | TRBV9 | CASSVDHTDTQYF
TRBJ2-3 | TRBV25-1 | CASTRGGGGTDTQYF
TRBJ2-1 | TRBV6-1 | CASRRPGTSGRWSSYNEQFF
TRBJ2-2 | TRBV12-3/TRBV12-4 | CASSFRQGYTGELFF
. | TRBV27 | CASSLSGLGAKDTQYF
TRBJ2-3 | TRBV27 | CASSPWQSTDTQYF